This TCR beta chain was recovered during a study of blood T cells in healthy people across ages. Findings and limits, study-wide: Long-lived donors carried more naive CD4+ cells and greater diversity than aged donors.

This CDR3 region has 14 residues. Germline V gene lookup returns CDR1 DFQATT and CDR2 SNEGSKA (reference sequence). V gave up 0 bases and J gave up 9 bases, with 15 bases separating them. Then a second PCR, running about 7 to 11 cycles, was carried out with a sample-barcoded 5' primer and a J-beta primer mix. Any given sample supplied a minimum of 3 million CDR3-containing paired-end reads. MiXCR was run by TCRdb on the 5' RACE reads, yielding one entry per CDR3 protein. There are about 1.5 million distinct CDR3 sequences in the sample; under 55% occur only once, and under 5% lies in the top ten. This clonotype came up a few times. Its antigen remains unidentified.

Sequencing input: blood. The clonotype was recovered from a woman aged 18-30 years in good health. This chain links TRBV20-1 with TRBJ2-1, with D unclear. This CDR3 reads CSARDLIDLVEQFF. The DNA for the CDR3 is TGCAGTGCTAGAGATCTAATTGACCTGGTTGAGCAGTTCTTC.